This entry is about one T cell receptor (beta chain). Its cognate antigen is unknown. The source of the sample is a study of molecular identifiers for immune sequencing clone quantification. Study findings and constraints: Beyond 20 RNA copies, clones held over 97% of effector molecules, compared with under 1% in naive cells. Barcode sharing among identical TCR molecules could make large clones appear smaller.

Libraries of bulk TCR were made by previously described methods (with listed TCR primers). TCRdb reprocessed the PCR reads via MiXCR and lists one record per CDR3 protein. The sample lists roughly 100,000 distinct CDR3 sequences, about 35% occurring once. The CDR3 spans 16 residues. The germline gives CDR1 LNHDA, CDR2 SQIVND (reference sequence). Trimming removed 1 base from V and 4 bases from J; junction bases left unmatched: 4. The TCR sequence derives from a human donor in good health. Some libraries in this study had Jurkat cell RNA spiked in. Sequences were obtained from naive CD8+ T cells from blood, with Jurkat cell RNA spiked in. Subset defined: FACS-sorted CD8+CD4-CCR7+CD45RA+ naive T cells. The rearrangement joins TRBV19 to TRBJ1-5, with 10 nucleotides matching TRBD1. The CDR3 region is CASSIVGTGANQPQHF. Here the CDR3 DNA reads TGTGCCAGTAGTATAGTCGGGACAGGGGCTAATCAGCCCCAGCATTTT.